This TCR beta chain derives from a study of cytomegalovirus exposure and HLA in healthy donors. In the case of this clone: Antigen unknown.

Germline CDR1 SEHNR, CDR2 FQNEAQ (reference sequence). CDR3 length: 14 amino acids. The trim removed 7 bases at V and 2 bases at J, leaving 4 bases unmatched. The PCR was carried out with 60 Vbeta primers and 13 Jbeta primers. Clones were read by immunoSEQ multiplex PCR, and TCRdb kept only the in-frame ones, dropping some. The sample holds roughly 100,000 clones; around 74% are singletons and the top ten take roughly 9.2%. Study-level points and caveats: DRB1 showed the most TCR associations and HLA-C the fewest in a later analysis, as rates varied by HLA locus. Trimming of TCR beta V- and J-genes showed a link, identified in a later analysis, to a missense DCLRE1C variant.

This receptor was taken from a middle-aged woman in good health and CMV-seropositive. The chain uses TRBV7-9 and TRBJ2-5; 10 bases map to TRBD1. The specimen was PBMCs. This CDR3 reads CASNRDRGQETQYF. The CDR3 bases are TGTGCCAGCAACCGGGACAGGGGACAAGAGACCCAGTACTTC.